One and the same sample provided the 11 T cell receptor beta chains below, sequenced in a study of graft-versus-host responses after intestinal transplantation. The method was immunoSEQ multiplex PCR; TCRdb's version includes in-frame clones alone and lacks a portion of them. Among some 35,000 clones listed, approximately 95% were seen once. Their antigen targets remain unknown. Sample: unstimulated CD4+ T cells sorted from spleen or lymph node cells, taken before transplant. All receptors derive from a human donor who was the organ donor for an intestinal transplant.

The J gene is TRBJ2-3, the V gene TRBV5-4; tentatively, D is TRBD1 (5 bases). The CDR3 is 17 amino acids. CDR1 and CDR2 (germline): SGHNT, YYREEE (reference sequence). Trimming left V 0 bases short and J 6 bases short, with 20 bases between. DNA of the CDR3: TGTGCCAGCAGCTTGGATTCATACAGGTTTCATCGCGATACGCAGTATTTT. Protein product: CASSLDSYRFHRDTQYF.

The J gene is TRBJ1-1, the V gene TRBV27; no definite D call. Germline lookup yields CDR1 MNHEY and CDR2 SMNVEV (reference sequence). V lost 0 bases and J lost 1, with 3 bases in between. The CDR3 runs to 13 residues. The CDR3 is CASSLSKNTEAFF. The DNA for the CDR3 is TGTGCCAGCAGTTTATCGAAGAACACTGAAGCTTTCTTT.

The chain carries TRBV27 and TRBJ2-3, with D tentatively TRBD1 or TRBD2 (5 bases each). Germline CDR1 MNHEY, CDR2 SMNVEV (reference sequence). V lost 6 bases and J 2 bases, leaving 9 bases between the germline ends. The CDR3 length is 13 residues. As DNA, the CDR3 is TGTGCCAGCAGCCCCGGGACCACAGATACGCAGTATTTT. It specifies CASSPGTTDTQYF.

The chain carries TRBV29-1 and TRBJ1-2; the D gene is possibly TRBD1 (5 bases). Germline assignment: CDR1 SQVTM and CDR2 ANQGSEA. CDR3 length: 13 amino acids. Deletions cut 6 bases from V and 8 bases from J, with 19 bases between. The CDR3 DNA sequence: TGCAGCGTCGGGGACCCGAGAAATTTAGGCTACACCTTC. This codes for CSVGDPRNLGYTF.

The genes are TRBV6-1 and TRBJ2-5; no clear D. The germline CDR1 and CDR2 sequences are MNHNS and SASEGT. The CDR3 totals 14 residues. The V end was cut by 5 bases, the J end by 1 base, with 11 bases between. The CDR3 region is CASSSRTAQETQYF. The CDR3 DNA reads as TGTGCCAGCAGTAGCCGTACCGCCCAAGAGACCCAGTACTTC.

The genes are TRBV9 and TRBJ1-4; D unclear. Germline V gene sequence: CDR1 SGDLS, CDR2 YYNGEE. V lost 4 bases and J lost 8, with 15 bases in between. The CDR3 runs to 14 residues. This CDR3 reads CASSPRRGNEKLFF. The CDR3 DNA reads TGTGCCAGCAGCCCCCGGCGGGGAAACGAAAAACTGTTTTTT.

This clone has only a few counts. This rearrangement joins TRBV6-6 to TRBJ2-7, with D maybe TRBD2 (7 bases). The V end lost 2 bases, the J end lost 2 bases, and 13 bases lay between the germline ends. The CDR3 covers 15 residues. CDR1 is MNHNY and CDR2 is SVGAGI in the germline V gene (reference sequence). The CDR3 region is CASSYVRGATYEQYF. Here the CDR3 DNA reads TGTGCCAGCAGTTACGTCCGGGGGGCCACCTACGAGCAGTACTTC.

The chain combines TRBV19 with TRBJ1-5; D might be TRBD1 (6 bases). CDR1 LNHDA and CDR2 SQIVND come from the germline V gene (reference sequence). V dropped 3 bases and J dropped 1 base, with 16 bases sitting between them. The length of the CDR3 is 17 residues. CDR3: CASSIQAGGESNQPQHF. Written as DNA, the CDR3 is TGTGCCAGTAGTATTCAGGCGGGGGGCGAAAGCAATCAGCCCCAGCATTTT. The full variable domain, completed using reference TRBV19 and TRBJ1-5, is DGGITQSPKYLFRKEGQNVTLSCEQNLNHDAMYWYRQDPGQGLRLIYYSQIVNDFQKGDIAEGYSVSREKKESFPLTVTSAQKNPTAFYLCASSIQAGGESNQPQHFGDGTRLSIL.

The chain links TRBV19 to TRBJ2-5; possible D gene TRBD1, 6 bases. The CDR3 length is 14 residues. Germline CDR1 is LNHDA and CDR2 is SQIVND (reference sequence). The V end lost 6 bases, the J end lost 4 bases, and 15 bases lay between the germline ends. CDR3 region: CASRPTGLGETQYF. The CDR3 nucleotides are TGTGCCAGTAGGCCAACAGGGTTGGGAGAGACCCAGTACTTC.

V gene TRBV10-3 combines with J gene TRBJ2-2; D may match TRBD1 or TRBD2 (5 bases each). This CDR3 region has 15 residues. In germline, CDR1 is ENHRY, CDR2 SYGVKD. V was cut by 4 bases and J by 4 bases, with 13 bases left in between. The CDR3 nucleotides are TGTGCCATCAGTGCTCTGGGGGTACTCACCGGGGAGCTGTTTTTT. Its protein is CAISALGVLTGELFF.

The chain recombines TRBV5-4 with TRBJ1-2, with a possible D match to TRBD1 (6 bases). From germline, CDR1 is SGHNT and CDR2 YYREEE (reference sequence). V was clipped by 3 bases and J by 0 bases, with 15 bases between them. This CDR3 is 16 amino acids long. CDR3 nucleotides: TGTGCCAGCAGCTGGGGGCTCCGGAACTCTAACTATGGCTACACCTTC. This codes for CASSWGLRNSNYGYTF.